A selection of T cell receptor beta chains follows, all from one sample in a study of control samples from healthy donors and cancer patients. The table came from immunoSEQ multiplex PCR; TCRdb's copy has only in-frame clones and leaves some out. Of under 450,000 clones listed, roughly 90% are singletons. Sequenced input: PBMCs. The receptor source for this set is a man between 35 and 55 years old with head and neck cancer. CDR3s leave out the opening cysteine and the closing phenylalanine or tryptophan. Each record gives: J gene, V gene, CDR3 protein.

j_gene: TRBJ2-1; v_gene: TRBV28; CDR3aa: ASSQGAEQF
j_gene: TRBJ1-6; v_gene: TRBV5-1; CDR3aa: ASSLQTYNSPLH
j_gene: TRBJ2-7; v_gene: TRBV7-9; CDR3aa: ASSSTGGPGEQY
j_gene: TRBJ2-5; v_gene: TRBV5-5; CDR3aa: ASREAGGETQY
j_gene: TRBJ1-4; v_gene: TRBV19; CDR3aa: ASSVDMVEKLF
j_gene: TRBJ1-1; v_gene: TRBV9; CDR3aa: ASSVAETGGAF
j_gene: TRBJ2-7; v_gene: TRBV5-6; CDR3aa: ASSSFRQGVYEQY
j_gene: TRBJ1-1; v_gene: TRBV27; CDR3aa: ASRPWSGEAF
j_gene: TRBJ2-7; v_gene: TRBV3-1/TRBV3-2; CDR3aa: ASPRDINYEQY
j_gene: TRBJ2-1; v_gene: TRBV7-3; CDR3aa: ASSRTSGGYNEQF
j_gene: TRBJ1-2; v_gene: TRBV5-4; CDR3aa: ASSLGQDNYGYT
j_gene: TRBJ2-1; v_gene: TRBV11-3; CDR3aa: ASSLSGEQF
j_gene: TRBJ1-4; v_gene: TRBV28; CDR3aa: ASSLRRTVSEKLF